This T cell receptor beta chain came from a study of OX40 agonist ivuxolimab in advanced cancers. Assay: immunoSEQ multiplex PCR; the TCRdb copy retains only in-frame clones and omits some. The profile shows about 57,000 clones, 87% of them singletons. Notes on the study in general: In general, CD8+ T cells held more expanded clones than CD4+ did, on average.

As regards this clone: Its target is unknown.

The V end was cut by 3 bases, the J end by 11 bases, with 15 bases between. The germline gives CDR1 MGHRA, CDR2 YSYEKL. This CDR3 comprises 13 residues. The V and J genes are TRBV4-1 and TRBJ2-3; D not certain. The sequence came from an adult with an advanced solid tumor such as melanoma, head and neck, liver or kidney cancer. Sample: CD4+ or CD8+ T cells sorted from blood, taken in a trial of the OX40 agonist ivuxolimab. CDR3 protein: CASSHATPLRQYF. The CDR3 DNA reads TGCGCCAGCAGCCACGCAACACCCCTAAGGCAGTATTTT.